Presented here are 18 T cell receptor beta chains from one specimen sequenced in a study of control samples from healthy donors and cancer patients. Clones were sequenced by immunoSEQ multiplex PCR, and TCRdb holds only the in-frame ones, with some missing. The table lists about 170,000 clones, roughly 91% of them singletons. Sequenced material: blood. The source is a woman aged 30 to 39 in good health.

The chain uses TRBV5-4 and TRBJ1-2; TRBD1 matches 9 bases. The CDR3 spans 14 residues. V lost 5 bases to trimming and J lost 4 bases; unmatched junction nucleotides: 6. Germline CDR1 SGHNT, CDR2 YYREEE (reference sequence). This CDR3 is CASRDTGGAYGYTF. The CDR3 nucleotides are TGTGCCAGCAGGGATACAGGGGGCGCCTATGGCTACACCTTC.

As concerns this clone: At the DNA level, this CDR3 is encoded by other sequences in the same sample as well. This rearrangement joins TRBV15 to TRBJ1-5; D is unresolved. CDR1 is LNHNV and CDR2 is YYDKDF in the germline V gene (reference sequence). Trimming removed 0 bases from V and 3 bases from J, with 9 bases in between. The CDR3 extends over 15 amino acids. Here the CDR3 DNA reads TGTGCCACCAGCAGAGATCGGCAGATCAATCAGCCCCAGCATTTT. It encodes CATSRDRQINQPQHF.

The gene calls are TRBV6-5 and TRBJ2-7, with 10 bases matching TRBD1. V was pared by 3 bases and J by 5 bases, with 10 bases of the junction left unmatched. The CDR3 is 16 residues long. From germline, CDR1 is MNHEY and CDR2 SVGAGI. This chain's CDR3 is CASSYSPGQGIHEQYF. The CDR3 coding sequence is TGTGCCAGCAGTTATTCCCCGGGACAGGGGATACACGAGCAGTACTTC.

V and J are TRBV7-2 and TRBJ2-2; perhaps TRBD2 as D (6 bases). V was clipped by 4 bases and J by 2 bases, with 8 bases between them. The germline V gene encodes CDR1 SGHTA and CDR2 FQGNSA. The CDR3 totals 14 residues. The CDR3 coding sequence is TGTGCCAGCAGCTGGGACTCTAACACCGGGGAGCTGTTTTTT. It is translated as CASSWDSNTGELFF. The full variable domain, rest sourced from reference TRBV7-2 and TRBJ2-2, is GAGVSQSPSNKVTEKGKDVELRCDPISGHTALYWYRQSLGQGLEFLIYFQGNSAPDKSGLPSDRFSAERTGGSVSTLTIQRTQQEDSAVYLCASSWDSNTGELFFGEGSRLTVL.

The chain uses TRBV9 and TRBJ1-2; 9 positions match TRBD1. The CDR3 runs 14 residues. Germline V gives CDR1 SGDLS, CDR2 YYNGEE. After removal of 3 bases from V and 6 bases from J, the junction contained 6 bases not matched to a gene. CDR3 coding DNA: TGTGCCAGCAGCGACCCCGGGACAGGGCATGGCTACACCTTC. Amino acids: CASSDPGTGHGYTF.

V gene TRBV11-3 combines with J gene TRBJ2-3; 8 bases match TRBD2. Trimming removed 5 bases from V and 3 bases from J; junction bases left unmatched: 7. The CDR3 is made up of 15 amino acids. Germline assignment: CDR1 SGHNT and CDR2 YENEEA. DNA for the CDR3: TGTGCCAGCAGCGGACGGGGGGGCCTAACAGATACGCAGTATTTT. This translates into CASSGRGGLTDTQYF.

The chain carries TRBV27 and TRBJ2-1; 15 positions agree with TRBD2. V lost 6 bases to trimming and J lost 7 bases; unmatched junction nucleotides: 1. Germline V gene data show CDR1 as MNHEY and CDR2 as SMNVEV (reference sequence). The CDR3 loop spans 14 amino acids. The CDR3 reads CASSGTSGGNEQFF. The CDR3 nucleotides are TGTGCCAGCAGCGGGACTAGCGGGGGGAATGAGCAGTTCTTC.

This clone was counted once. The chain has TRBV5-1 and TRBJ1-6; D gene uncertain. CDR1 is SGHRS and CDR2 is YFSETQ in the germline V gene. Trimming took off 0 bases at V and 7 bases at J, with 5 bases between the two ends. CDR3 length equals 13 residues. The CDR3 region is CASSLADNSPLHF. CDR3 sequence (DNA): TGCGCCAGCAGCTTGGCTGACAATTCACCCCTCCACTTT.

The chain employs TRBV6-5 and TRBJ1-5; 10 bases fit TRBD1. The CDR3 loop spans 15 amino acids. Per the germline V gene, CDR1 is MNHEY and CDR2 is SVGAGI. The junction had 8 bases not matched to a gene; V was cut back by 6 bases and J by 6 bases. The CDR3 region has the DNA TGTGCCAGCAGCCCCCAGACAGGGGGCGTTCAGCCCCAGCATTTT. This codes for CASSPQTGGVQPQHF.

DNA for the CDR3: TGTGCCAGCAGTTACGTGCTCTCTGGGGCCAACGTCCTGACTTTC. Translation: CASSYVLSGANVLTF. The gene calls are TRBV6-2 or TRBV6-3 and TRBJ2-6; unclear D gene. This CDR3 has 15 residues. CDR1 MNHEY and CDR2 SVGEGT come from the germline V gene. V was pared by 2 bases and J by 0 bases, with 5 bases between.

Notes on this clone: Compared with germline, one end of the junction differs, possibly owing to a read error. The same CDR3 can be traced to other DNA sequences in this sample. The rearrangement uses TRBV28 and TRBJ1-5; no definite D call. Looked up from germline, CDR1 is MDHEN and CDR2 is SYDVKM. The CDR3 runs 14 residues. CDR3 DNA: TGTGCCAGCAGTTTCCCCTCAGGCAATCAGCCCCAACATTTT. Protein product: CASSFPSGNQPQHF.

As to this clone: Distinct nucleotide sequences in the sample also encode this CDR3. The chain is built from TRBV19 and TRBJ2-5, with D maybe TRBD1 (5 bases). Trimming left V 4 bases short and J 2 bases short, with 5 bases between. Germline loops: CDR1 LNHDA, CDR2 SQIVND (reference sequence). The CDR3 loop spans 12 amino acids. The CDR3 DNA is TGTGCCAGTAGTAGACAGCAAGAGACCCAGTACTTC. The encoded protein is CASSRQQETQYF. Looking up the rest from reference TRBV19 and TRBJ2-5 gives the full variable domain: DGGITQSPKYLFRKEGQNVTLSCEQNLNHDAMYWYRQDPGQGLRLIYYSQIVNDFQKGDIAEGYSVSREKKESFPLTVTSAQKNPTAFYLCASSRQQETQYFGPGTRLLVL.

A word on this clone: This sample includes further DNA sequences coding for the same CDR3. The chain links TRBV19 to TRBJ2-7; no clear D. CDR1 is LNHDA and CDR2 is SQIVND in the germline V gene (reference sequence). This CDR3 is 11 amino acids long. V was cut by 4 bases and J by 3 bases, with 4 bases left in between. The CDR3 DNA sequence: TGTGCCAGTAGTAGGGGCTACGAGCAGTACTTC. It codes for CASSRGYEQYF.

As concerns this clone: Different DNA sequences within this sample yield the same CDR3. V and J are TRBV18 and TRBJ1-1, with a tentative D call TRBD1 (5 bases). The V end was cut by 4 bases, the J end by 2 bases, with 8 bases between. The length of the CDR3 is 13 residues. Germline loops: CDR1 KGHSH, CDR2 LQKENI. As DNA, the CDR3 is TGTGCCAGCTCACGGGACGGCAACACTGAAGCTTTCTTT. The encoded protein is CASSRDGNTEAFF.

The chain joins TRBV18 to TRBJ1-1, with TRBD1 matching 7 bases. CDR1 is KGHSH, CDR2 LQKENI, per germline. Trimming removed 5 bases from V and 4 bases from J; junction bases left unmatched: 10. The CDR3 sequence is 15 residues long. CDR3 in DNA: TGTGCCAGCTCAACCGTGACAGGGTCGGTCACTGAAGCTTTCTTT. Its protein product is CASSTVTGSVTEAFF.

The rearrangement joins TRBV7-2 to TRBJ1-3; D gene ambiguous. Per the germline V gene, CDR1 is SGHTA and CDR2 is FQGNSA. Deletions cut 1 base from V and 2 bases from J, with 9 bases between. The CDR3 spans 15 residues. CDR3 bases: TGTGCCAGCAGCTTAGTAACGGTCCCTGGAAACACCATATATTTT. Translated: CASSLVTVPGNTIYF. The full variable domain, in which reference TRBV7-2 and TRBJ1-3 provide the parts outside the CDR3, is GAGVSQSPSNKVTEKGKDVELRCDPISGHTALYWYRQSLGQGLEFLIYFQGNSAPDKSGLPSDRFSAERTGGSVSTLTIQRTQQEDSAVYLCASSLVTVPGNTIYFGEGSWLTVV.

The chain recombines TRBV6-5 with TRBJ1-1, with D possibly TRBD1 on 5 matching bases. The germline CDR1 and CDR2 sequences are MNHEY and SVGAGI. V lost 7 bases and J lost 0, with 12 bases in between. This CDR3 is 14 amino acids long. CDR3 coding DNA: TGTGCCAGCACCGGGGGGAGAGTGAACACTGAAGCTTTCTTT. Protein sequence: CASTGGRVNTEAFF.

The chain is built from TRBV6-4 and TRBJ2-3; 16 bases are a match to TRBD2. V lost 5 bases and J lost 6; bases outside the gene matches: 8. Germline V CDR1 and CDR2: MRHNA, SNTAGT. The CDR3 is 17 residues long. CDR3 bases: TGTGCCAGCAGTACGGGACTAGCGGGAGGGCCTTTGGATACGCAGTATTTT. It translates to CASSTGLAGGPLDTQYF.